Listed here is a single T cell receptor beta chain. The V end lost 4 bases, the J end lost 2 bases, and 16 bases lay between the germline ends. In germline, CDR1 is LNHDA, CDR2 SQIVND (reference sequence). The CDR3 loop spans 16 amino acids. Authors' methods: By means of reference gene primer amplification, nucleated cell counts were estimated. The protocol was immunoSEQ multiplex PCR, while the TCRdb copy is restricted to in-frame clones and leaves out a portion. That table supplies the V and J calls and clone size; D and trimming were determined from the DNA. The sample consists of under 75,000 clones, about 90% of them appearing once. These data come from a study of blood T cell repertoires in COVID-19. In the study overall: The study drew acute and convalescent COVID-19 samples from the United States, Italy and Spain. T cells, B-cell-depleted T cells, or PBMCs supplied cDNA or gDNA.

The sequenced sample was peripheral blood. The clonotype originates from a woman older than 75 with active COVID-19. The chain couples TRBV19 to TRBJ2-3; TRBD2 is a possible D gene (7 bases). The CDR3 sequence: CASSRARRGPTDTQYF. The CDR3 DNA reads TGTGCCAGTAGTAGGGCCCGGCGGGGGCCCACAGATACGCAGTATTTT. The complete variable domain, with remaining parts taken from reference TRBV19 and TRBJ2-3, reads DGGITQSPKYLFRKEGQNVTLSCEQNLNHDAMYWYRQDPGQGLRLIYYSQIVNDFQKGDIAEGYSVSREKKESFPLTVTSAQKNPTAFYLCASSRARRGPTDTQYFGPGTRLTVL.